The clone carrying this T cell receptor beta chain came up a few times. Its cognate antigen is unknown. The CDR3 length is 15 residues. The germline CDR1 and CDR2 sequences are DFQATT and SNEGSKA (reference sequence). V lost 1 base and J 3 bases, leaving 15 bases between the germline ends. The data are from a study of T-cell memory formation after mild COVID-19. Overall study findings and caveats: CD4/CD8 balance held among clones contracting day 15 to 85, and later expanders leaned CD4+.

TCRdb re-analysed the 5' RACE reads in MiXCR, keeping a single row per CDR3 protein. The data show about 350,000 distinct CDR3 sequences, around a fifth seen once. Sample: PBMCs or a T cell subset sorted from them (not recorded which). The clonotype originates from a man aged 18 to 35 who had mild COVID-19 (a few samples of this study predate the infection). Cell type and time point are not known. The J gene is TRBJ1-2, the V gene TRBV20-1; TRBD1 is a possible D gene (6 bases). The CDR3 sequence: CSARGLGAMDYGYTF. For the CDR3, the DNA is TGCAGTGCTAGAGGGTTGGGGGCCATGGACTATGGCTACACCTTC.